This record concerns one T cell receptor (beta chain) sequence. This sample includes further DNA sequences coding for the same CDR3. Assay: immunoSEQ multiplex PCR; the TCRdb copy retains only in-frame clones and omits some. Among some 150,000 clones listed, about nine tenths were seen once. The CDR3 length is 13 residues. Germline lookup yields CDR1 KGHSH and CDR2 LQKENI. V was cut by 0 bases and J by 2 bases, with 3 bases left in between. This specimen belongs to a study of control samples from healthy donors and cancer patients. V gene TRBV18 combines with J gene TRBJ2-3; D call uncertain. This sequence was found in a man aged 25 to 40 in good health. Sequenced: blood. Here the CDR3 DNA reads TGTGCCAGCTCACCACCGGTCACAGATACGCAGTATTTT. Its protein product is CASSPPVTDTQYF.